The TCR beta chain under discussion was sequenced for a study of T-cell reconstitution after alpha-beta-depleted transplantation in children (dated by TCRdb to the mid-2010s). In the study overall: Using TCR repertoire profiling, the study quantitatively followed how T-cell immune reconstitution unfolded in children after TCRalphabeta/CD19-depleted allogeneic hematopoietic cell transplantation.

The library was generated by PCR. Sequenced on an Illumina HiSeq 2500. TCR library preparation used molecular barcoding, with unique molecular identifiers applied to normalize quantification of the TCRbeta repertoire. TCRdb reran the public reads through fastp at Q25 and MiXCR, keeping productive beta chains. All rows with the same CDR3 protein become a single entry with the most common DNA and genes. Counted in this sample were roughly 610,000 distinct CDR3 sequences; about 11% of them appeared once. The ten most abundant clones make up about 4% of the sample. Of note for this clonotype: The antigen this receptor binds is unknown. No base qualities exist here, and no much larger clone lies one base off it.

The germline V gene specifies MDHEN as CDR1 and SYDVKM as CDR2. Relative to germline, V is 3 bases shorter and J is 7 bases shorter, with 12 bases between their ends. The CDR3 numbers 14 residues from cysteine through phenylalanine. Solely the CDR3 DNA is kept, with 42 bases framed from the first base. The source of this sequence is a human donor who donated a stem cell graft to a child with acute myeloid leukemia. The starting material was PBMCs from the stem cell graft donor, obtained from the stem cell graft. The sequence joins TRBV28 to TRBJ2-2, with the D gene uncertain. The CDR3 protein: CASSFTVAGGELFF. The nucleotides read TGTGCCAGCAGTTTTACCGTAGCCGGCGGGGAGCTGTTTTTT.